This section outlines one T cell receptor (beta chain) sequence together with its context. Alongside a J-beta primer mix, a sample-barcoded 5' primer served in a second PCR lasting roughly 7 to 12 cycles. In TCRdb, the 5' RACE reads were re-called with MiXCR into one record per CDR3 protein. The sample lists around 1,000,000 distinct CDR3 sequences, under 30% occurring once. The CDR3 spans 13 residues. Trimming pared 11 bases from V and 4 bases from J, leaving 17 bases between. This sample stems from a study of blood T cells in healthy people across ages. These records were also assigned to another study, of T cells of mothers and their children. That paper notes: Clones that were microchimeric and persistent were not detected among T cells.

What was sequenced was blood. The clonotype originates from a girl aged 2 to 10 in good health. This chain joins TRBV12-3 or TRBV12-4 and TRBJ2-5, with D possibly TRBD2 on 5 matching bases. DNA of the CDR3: TGTGCCGGCACAGAGGCGGGCGTAGAGACCCAGTACTTC. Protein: CAGTEAGVETQYF.